These 26 T cell receptor beta chains came from one sample sequenced in a study of response to subunit inactivated influenza vaccine. From the RT-PCR reads, TCRdb called clonotypes with MiXCR, one entry per CDR3 protein. The sample lists about 480,000 distinct CDR3 sequences; over 10% were seen once. The sequencing used PBMCs from blood, collected 35 to 45 days after vaccination. Source of these receptors: a man in his forties or fifties who received an inactivated influenza vaccine.

The table lists this clonotype with a few counts. The chain employs TRBV5-6 and TRBJ2-7; 9 nucleotides align to TRBD2. CDR3 length: 17 residues. The V gene end was trimmed by 3 bases and the J gene end by 0 bases; junction bases not matched to a gene: 10. Germline CDR1 and CDR2: SGHDT and YYEEEE. The CDR3 region has the DNA TGTGCCAGCAGCTACCTTACCCTAGCGGGACCCTCCTACGAGCAGTACTTC. Translated: CASSYLTLAGPSYEQYF.

As DNA, the CDR3 is TGTGCCAGCAGTCCGAATTTTATCCATAGCAATCAGCCCCAGCATTTT. This gives the protein CASSPNFIHSNQPQHF. The rearrangement links TRBV28 to TRBJ1-5; D remains unclear. The V and J ends lost 5 bases and 0 bases respectively, with 14 bases between them. CDR3 length: 16 amino acids. CDR1 MDHEN and CDR2 SYDVKM come from the germline V gene.

The J gene is TRBJ2-7, the V gene TRBV3-1; 12 bases fit TRBD1. CDR1 LGHDT and CDR2 YNNKEL come from the germline V gene (reference sequence). The CDR3 has 18 residues. Trimming cost V 0 bases and J 1 base; bases outside gene matches: 7. The CDR3 spells CASSQERDRGLGSYEQYF. The DNA of the CDR3 is TGTGCCAGCAGCCAAGAGCGGGACAGGGGGCTGGGGTCCTACGAGCAGTACTTC.

The table lists this clonotype with many counts. The chain uses TRBV12-3 or TRBV12-4 and TRBJ2-2; D not resolved. Trimming pared 4 bases from V and 1 base from J, leaving 13 bases between. This CDR3 is built from 16 residues. The DNA of the CDR3 is TGTGCCAGCAGTTCGCCGGGTCTACAGAACACCGGGGAGCTGTTTTTT. It translates to CASSSPGLQNTGELFF.

The CDR3 loop is CASSEWGGGANVLTF. In DNA form, the CDR3 reads TGTGCCAGCAGTGAATGGGGCGGTGGGGCCAACGTCCTGACTTTC. The chain carries TRBV6-1 and TRBJ2-6; D might be TRBD1 (5 bases). This CDR3 is built from 15 residues. V was pared by 2 bases and J by 3 bases, with 8 bases between. Looked up from germline, CDR1 is MNHNS and CDR2 is SASEGT.

This clonotype was counted between two and nine times. The chain has TRBV24-1 and TRBJ2-1; 7 bases fit TRBD2. Losses at the gene ends were 5 bases for V and 8 bases for J; bases not matched to a gene: 14. Germline V gene lookup returns CDR1 KGHDR and CDR2 SFDVKD. CDR3 length: 16 residues. The CDR3, as DNA: TGTGCCACCAGTGTCGGTGGCGGGAGCTGGTCCGATGAGCAGTTCTTC. The encoded protein is CATSVGGGSWSDEQFF.

In its sample, this clonotype was seen a few times. The chain has TRBV5-1 and TRBJ2-3; 7 bases fit TRBD2. V was clipped by 0 bases and J by 2 bases; unmatched bases: 3. Germline V gene data show CDR1 as SGHRS and CDR2 as YFSETQ. This CDR3 spans 15 amino acids. This CDR3 is CASSLERDHTDTQYF. The CDR3, as DNA: TGCGCCAGCAGCTTGGAGCGGGACCACACAGATACGCAGTATTTT.

This clonotype was seen only a few times. J is TRBJ2-1 and V is TRBV6-2 or TRBV6-3, with D perhaps TRBD1 (5 bases). Germline V gene data show CDR1 as MNHEY and CDR2 as SVGEGT. V was clipped by 2 bases and J by 10 bases, with 9 bases between them. This CDR3 contains 12 residues. The DNA for the CDR3 is TGTGCCAGCAGTTACCCGGACATCGAGCAGTTCTTC. As protein: CASSYPDIEQFF.

At least ten counts were recorded for this clonotype. The V call is TRBV3-1, the J call TRBJ2-7; no firm D call. Looked up from germline, CDR1 is LGHDT and CDR2 is YNNKEL (reference sequence). The CDR3 length is 14 residues. The V end was cut by 3 bases, the J end by 3 bases, with 12 bases between. The CDR3 loop reads CASSHTVGSYEQYF. The CDR3, as DNA: TGTGCCAGCAGCCATACGGTGGGTAGCTACGAGCAGTACTTC.

This clonotype was observed a handful of times. The chain has TRBV6-1 and TRBJ2-1; D is ambiguous. This CDR3 is built from 14 residues. In germline, CDR1 is MNHNS, CDR2 SASEGT. The V gene lost 3 bases and the J gene lost 3 bases, with 9 bases spanning the gap. The CDR3 DNA reads as TGTGCCAGCAGTGATTTCGGCTACTACAATGAGCAGTTCTTC. This encodes CASSDFGYYNEQFF.

This clonotype was picked up a small number of times. The chain recombines TRBV6-2 or TRBV6-3 with TRBJ2-1; D may be TRBD1 (5 bases). V was clipped by 5 bases and J by 8 bases, with 13 bases between them. The CDR3 totals 13 residues. From germline, CDR1 is MNHEY and CDR2 SVGEGT. The CDR3 loop reads CASSPEGVYEQFF. In DNA form, the CDR3 reads TGTGCCAGCAGTCCTGAAGGGGTTTATGAGCAGTTCTTC.

The V gene is TRBV10-3, the J gene TRBJ2-1; TRBD2 matches 11 bases. CDR3 size: 18 residues. Germline V gene sequence: CDR1 ENHRY, CDR2 SYGVKD. V was clipped by 2 bases and J by 0 bases; unmatched bases: 6. CDR3 protein: CAISEAPGLADSYNEQFF. The CDR3 nucleotides read TGTGCCATCAGTGAGGCGCCGGGACTAGCGGACTCCTACAATGAGCAGTTCTTC.

This clonotype was seen a single time. The rearrangement links TRBV7-8 to TRBJ2-1; no firm D call. Germline V CDR1 and CDR2: SGHVS, FQNEAQ. The CDR3 has 14 amino acids. Trimming cost V 1 base and J 3 bases, with 7 bases left between them. CDR3 residues: CASSLVGYYNEQFF. The CDR3 bases are TGTGCCAGCAGCTTAGTGGGCTACTACAATGAGCAGTTCTTC. Full variable domain (outside the CDR3, taken from reference TRBV7-8 and TRBJ2-1): GAGVSQSPRYKVAKRGQDVALRCDPISGHVSLFWYQQALGQGPEFLTYFQNEAQLDKSGLPSDRFFAERPEGSVSTLKIQRTQQEDSAVYLCASSLVGYYNEQFFGPGTRLTVL.

Only a few counts were recorded for this clonotype. V and J are TRBV5-1 and TRBJ1-4; perhaps TRBD1 as D (6 bases). Germline V lookup: CDR1 SGHRS, CDR2 YFSETQ. Between the trimmed V and J ends, which lost 5 bases and 3 bases, there was a span of 11 bases. CDR3 length: 14 amino acids. The CDR3 loop is CASRTGTPNEKLFF. The CDR3 DNA sequence: TGCGCCAGCAGAACCGGGACACCTAATGAAAAACTGTTTTTT.

This clonotype was found a few times. The J gene is TRBJ1-1, the V gene TRBV4-3; 9 nucleotides align to TRBD1. Trimming took 0 bases from V and 6 from J; bases not matched to a gene: 5. The CDR3 spans 15 residues. Germline CDR1 LGHNA, CDR2 YSLEER. The CDR3 bases are TGCGCCAGCAGCCAAGACGGGACAGGGTTTGCTGAAGCTTTCTTT. Encoded protein: CASSQDGTGFAEAFF.

This clonotype was seen more than once but under ten times. The chain joins TRBV29-1 to TRBJ2-1, with D perhaps TRBD1 (6 bases). CDR3 size: 14 residues. The V gene lost 1 base and the J gene lost 3 bases, with 10 bases spanning the gap. Germline V lookup: CDR1 SQVTM, CDR2 ANQGSEA. CDR3 residues: CSVEGGQGYNEQFF. The CDR3 nucleotides read TGCAGCGTTGAAGGGGGGCAGGGCTACAATGAGCAGTTCTTC.

This clonotype was recorded a few times. This chain connects TRBV24-1 to TRBJ2-5, with 8 bases lining up with TRBD1. Germline V CDR1 and CDR2: KGHDR, SFDVKD. J lost 4 bases, V lost 11 bases, and 8 bases had no gene match. The CDR3 extends over 13 amino acids. DNA for the CDR3: TGTGCCAGGCCAGGACAGGGTAGAGAGACCCAGTACTTC. Its translation: CARPGQGRETQYF.

The rearrangement uses TRBV25-1 and TRBJ2-7; 12 nucleotides align to TRBD2. Germline V gives CDR1 MGHDK, CDR2 SYGVNS. Losses at the gene ends were 3 bases for V and 0 bases for J; bases not matched to a gene: 12. The CDR3 sequence is 19 residues long. In DNA form, the CDR3 reads TGTGCCAGCAGTGACCCTCGGACTAGCGGGATCAGACTCTCCTACGAGCAGTACTTC. It translates to CASSDPRTSGIRLSYEQYF.

The chain couples TRBV3-1 to TRBJ1-2; D gene uncertain. Trimming removed 0 bases at V and 2 bases at J, with 10 bases between. The CDR3 is 15 amino acids. Per germline, CDR1 LGHDT and CDR2 YNNKEL (reference sequence). The DNA for the CDR3 is TGTGCCAGCAGCCAAGATCTAAACAGAAACTATGGCTACACCTTC. Its translation is CASSQDLNRNYGYTF.

This clonotype was detected only a few times. The chain carries TRBV11-2 and TRBJ2-1, with 7 bases matching TRBD2. In germline, CDR1 is SGHAT, CDR2 FQNNGV. Unmatched junction bases numbered 5, after V lost 3 bases and J lost 9 bases. The CDR3 sequence is 13 residues long. CDR3 in DNA: TGTGCCAGCAGCTTCTGGGGGGGGGTTGAGCAGTTCTTC. The encoded protein is CASSFWGGVEQFF. The whole variable domain, filled in from reference TRBV11-2 and TRBJ2-1, reads EAGVAQSPRYKIIEKRQSVAFWCNPISGHATLYWYQQILGQGPKLLIQFQNNGVVDDSQLPKDRFSAERLKGVDSTLKIQPAKLEDSAVYLCASSFWGGVEQFFGPGTRLTVL.

This clonotype came up a few times. V gene TRBV28 combines with J gene TRBJ2-7; 8 nucleotides line up with TRBD1. Trimming cost V 3 bases and J 4 bases; bases outside gene matches: 8. In germline, CDR1 is MDHEN, CDR2 SYDVKM. CDR3 size: 15 residues. The CDR3, as DNA: TGTGCCAGCAGTTTGCAACAGGGGGTGAGGTACGAGCAGTACTTC. This sequence encodes CASSLQQGVRYEQYF.

The J gene is TRBJ2-1, the V gene TRBV6-1, with unresolved D. The germline V gene encodes CDR1 MNHNS and CDR2 SASEGT. CDR3 length: 15 amino acids. Trimming pared 4 bases from V and 6 bases from J, leaving 16 bases between. The DNA of the CDR3 is TGTGCCAGCAGTGTCCGGTCAGGTTCCGTCAATGAGCAGTTCTTC. The encoded protein is CASSVRSGSVNEQFF.

The CDR3 DNA reads TGTGCCAGCAGTTTATGGATCTCCGGGACTAGCGGAGACGAAAGCTCCTACAATGAGCAGTTCTTC. It encodes CASSLWISGTSGDESSYNEQFF. The gene calls are TRBV28 and TRBJ2-1, with 11 positions matching TRBD2. The CDR3 is made up of 22 amino acids. The V gene end was trimmed by 0 bases and the J gene end by 0 bases; junction bases not matched to a gene: 16. Per germline, CDR1 MDHEN and CDR2 SYDVKM.

The chain is built from TRBV3-1 and TRBJ2-3; 7 positions match TRBD2. The CDR3 sequence is 18 residues long. In germline, CDR1 is LGHDT, CDR2 YNNKEL (reference sequence). Unmatched junction bases numbered 12, after V lost 0 bases and J lost 3 bases. The CDR3 sequence is CASSQDWKAGARTDTQYF. The DNA of the CDR3 is TGTGCCAGCAGCCAAGATTGGAAGGCGGGAGCCCGAACAGATACGCAGTATTTT.

This clonotype was seen ten or more times. CDR3 sequence: CASSQLRAESPYNEQFF. CDR3 nucleotide sequence: TGCGCCAGCAGCCAACTTAGGGCCGAAAGCCCCTACAATGAGCAGTTCTTC. The V and J genes are TRBV4-1 and TRBJ2-1; unclear D gene. The germline CDR1 and CDR2 sequences are MGHRA and YSYEKL. Trimming left V 2 bases short and J 2 bases short, with 16 bases between. The CDR3 runs to 17 residues.

The CDR3 region is CASSGSLTDPTNEKLFF. The CDR3 coding sequence is TGTGCCAGCAGCGGATCCCTCACCGATCCAACTAATGAAAAACTGTTTTTT. The J gene is TRBJ1-4, the V gene TRBV4-2; D not resolved. This CDR3 spans 17 amino acids. Germline CDR1 is LGHNA and CDR2 is YNFKEQ. The V gene lost 5 bases and the J gene lost 0 bases, with 16 bases spanning the gap.